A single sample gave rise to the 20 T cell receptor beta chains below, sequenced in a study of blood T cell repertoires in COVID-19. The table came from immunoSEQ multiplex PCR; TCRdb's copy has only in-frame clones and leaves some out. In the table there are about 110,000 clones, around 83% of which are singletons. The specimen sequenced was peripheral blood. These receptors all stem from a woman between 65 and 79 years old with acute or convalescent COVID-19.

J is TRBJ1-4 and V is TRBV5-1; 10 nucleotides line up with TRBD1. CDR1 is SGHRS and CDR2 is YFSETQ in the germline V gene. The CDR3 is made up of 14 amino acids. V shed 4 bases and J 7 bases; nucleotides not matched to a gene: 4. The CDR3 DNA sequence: TGCGCCAGCAGCCCGGGACAGGGGAGTGAAAAACTGTTTTTT. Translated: CASSPGQGSEKLFF.

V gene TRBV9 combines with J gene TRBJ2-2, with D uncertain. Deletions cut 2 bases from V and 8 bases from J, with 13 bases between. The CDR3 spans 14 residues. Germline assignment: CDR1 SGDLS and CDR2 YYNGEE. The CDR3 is CASSVAVLAGELFF. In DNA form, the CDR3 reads TGTGCCAGCAGCGTTGCAGTCTTAGCAGGGGAGCTGTTTTTT.

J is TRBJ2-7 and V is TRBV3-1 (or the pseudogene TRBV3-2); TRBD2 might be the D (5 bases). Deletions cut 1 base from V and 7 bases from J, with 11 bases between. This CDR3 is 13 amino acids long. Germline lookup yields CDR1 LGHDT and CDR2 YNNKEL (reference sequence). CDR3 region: CASSQVEAGEQYF. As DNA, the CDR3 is TGTGCCAGCAGCCAAGTGGAGGCTGGGGAGCAGTACTTC.

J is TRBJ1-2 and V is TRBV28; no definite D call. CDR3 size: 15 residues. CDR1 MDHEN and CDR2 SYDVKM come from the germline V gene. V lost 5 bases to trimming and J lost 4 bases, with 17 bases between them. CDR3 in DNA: TGTGCCAGCAGTCCCTCCTCCGGAGAGAGCTATGGCTACACCTTC. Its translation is CASSPSSGESYGYTF.

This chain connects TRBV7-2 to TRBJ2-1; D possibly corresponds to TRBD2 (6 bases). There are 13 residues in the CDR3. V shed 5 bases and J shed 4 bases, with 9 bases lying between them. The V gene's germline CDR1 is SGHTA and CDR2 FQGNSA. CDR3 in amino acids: CASSPEGYNEQFF. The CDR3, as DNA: TGTGCCAGCAGCCCGGAGGGTTACAATGAGCAGTTCTTC.

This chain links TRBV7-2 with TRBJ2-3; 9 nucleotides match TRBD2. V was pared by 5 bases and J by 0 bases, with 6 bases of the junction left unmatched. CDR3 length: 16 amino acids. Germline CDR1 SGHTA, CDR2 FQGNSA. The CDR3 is CASSTRLAGSTDTQYF. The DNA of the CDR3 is TGTGCCAGCAGCACGAGGCTAGCGGGGAGCACAGATACGCAGTATTTT.

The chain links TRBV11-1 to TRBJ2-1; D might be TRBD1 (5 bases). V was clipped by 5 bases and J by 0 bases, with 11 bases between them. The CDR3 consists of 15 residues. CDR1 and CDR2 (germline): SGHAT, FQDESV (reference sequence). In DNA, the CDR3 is TGTGCCAGCAGCCCGCTTAGGGGCTCCTACAATGAGCAGTTCTTC. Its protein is CASSPLRGSYNEQFF. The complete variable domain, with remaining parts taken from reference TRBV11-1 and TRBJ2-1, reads EAEVAQSPRYKITEKSQAVAFWCDPISGHATLYWYRQILGQGPELLVQFQDESVVDDSQLPKDRFSAERLKGVDSTLKIQPAELGDSAMYLCASSPLRGSYNEQFFGPGTRLTVL.

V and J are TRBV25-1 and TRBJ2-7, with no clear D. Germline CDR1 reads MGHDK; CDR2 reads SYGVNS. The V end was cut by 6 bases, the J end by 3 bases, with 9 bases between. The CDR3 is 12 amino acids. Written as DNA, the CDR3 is TGTGCCAGCAGCGAGAGAGGCTACGAGCAGTACTTC. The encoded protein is CASSERGYEQYF.

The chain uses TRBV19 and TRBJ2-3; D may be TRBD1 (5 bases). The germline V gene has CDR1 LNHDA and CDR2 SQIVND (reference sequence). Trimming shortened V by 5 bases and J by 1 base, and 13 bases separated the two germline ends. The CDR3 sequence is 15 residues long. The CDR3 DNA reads TGTGCCAGTAGTGGGCAGGGTTTGGGCACAGATACGCAGTATTTT. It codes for CASSGQGLGTDTQYF.

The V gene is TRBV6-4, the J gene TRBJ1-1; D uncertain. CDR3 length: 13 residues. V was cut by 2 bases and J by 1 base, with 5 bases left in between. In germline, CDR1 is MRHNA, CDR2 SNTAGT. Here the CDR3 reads CASSDGQNTEAFF. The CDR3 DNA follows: TGTGCCAGCAGTGACGGGCAGAACACTGAAGCTTTCTTT.

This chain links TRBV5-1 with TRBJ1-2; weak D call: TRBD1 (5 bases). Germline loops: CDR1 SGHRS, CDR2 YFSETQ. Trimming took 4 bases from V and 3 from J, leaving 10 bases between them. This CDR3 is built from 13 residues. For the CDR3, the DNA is TGCGCCAGCAGCCCGACAGTGGACTATGGCTACACCTTC. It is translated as CASSPTVDYGYTF.

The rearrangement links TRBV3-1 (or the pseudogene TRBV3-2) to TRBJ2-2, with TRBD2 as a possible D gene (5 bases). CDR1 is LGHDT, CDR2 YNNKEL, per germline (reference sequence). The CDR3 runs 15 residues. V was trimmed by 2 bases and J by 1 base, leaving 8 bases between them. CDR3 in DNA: TGTGCCAGCAGCCAAAAAGGAGGGAACACCGGGGAGCTGTTTTTT. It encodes CASSQKGGNTGELFF.

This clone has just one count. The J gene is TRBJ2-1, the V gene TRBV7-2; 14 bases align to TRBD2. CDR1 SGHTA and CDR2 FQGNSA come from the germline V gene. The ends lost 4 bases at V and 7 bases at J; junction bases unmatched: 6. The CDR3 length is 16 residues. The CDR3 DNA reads TGTGCCAGCAGCTGGGGGGGACTAGCGGGAGTAAATGAGCAGTTCTTC. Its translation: CASSWGGLAGVNEQFF. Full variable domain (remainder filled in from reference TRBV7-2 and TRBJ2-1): GAGVSQSPSNKVTEKGKDVELRCDPISGHTALYWYRQSLGQGLEFLIYFQGNSAPDKSGLPSDRFSAERTGGSVSTLTIQRTQQEDSAVYLCASSWGGLAGVNEQFFGPGTRLTVL.

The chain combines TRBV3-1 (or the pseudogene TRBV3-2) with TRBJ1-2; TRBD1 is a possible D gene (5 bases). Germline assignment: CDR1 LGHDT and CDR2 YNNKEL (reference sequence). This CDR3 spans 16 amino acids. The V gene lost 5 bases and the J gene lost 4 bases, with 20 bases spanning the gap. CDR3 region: CASSGTGLRGSYGYTF. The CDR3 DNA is TGTGCCAGCAGCGGAACCGGCCTGCGGGGGAGCTATGGCTACACCTTC.

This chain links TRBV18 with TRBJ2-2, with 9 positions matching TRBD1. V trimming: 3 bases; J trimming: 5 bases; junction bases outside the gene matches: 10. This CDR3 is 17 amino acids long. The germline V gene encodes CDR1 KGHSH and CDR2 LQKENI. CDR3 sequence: CASSPGQGELGTGELFF. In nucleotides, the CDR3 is TGTGCCAGCTCACCGGGACAGGGCGAACTGGGTACCGGGGAGCTGTTTTTT.

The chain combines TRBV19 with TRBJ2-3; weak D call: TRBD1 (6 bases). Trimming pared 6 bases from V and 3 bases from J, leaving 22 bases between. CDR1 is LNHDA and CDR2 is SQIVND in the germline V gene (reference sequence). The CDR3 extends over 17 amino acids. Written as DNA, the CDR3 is TGTGCCAGTAGGGCGGGCTCCGGAACAGGGAGTACAGATACGCAGTATTTT. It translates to CASRAGSGTGSTDTQYF.

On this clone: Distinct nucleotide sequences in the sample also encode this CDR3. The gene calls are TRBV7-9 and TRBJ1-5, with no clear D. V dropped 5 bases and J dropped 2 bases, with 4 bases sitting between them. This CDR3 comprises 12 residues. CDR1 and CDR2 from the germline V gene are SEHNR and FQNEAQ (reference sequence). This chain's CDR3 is CASSRGNQPQHF. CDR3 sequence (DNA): TGTGCCAGCAGCCGAGGCAATCAGCCCCAGCATTTT.

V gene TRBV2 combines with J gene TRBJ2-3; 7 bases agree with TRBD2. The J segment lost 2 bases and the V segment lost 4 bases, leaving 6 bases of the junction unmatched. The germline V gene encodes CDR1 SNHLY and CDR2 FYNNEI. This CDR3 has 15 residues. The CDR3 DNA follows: TGTGCCAGCAGTGTTGGCGGGGGTAACACAGATACGCAGTATTTT. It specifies CASSVGGGNTDTQYF.

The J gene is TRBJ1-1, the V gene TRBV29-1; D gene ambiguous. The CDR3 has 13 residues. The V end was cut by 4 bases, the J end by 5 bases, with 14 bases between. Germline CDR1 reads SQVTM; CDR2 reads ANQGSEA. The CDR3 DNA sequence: TGCAGCGTTGGAGTGAGGTCTGGGACTGAAGCTTTCTTT. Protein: CSVGVRSGTEAFF. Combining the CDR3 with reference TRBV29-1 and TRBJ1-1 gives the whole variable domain SAVISQKPSRDICQRGTSLTIQCQVDSQVTMMFWYRQQPGQSLTLIATANQGSEATYESGFVIDKFPISRPNLTFSTLTVSNMSPEDSSIYLCSVGVRSGTEAFFGQGTRLTVV.

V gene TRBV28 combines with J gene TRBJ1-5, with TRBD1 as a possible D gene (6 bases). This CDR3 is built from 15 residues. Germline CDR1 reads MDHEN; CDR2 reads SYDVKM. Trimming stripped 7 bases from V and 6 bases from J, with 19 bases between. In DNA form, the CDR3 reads TGTGCCAGCACCTCGGGGGGGGGCCGTGGTCAGCCCCAGCATTTT. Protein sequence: CASTSGGGRGQPQHF.